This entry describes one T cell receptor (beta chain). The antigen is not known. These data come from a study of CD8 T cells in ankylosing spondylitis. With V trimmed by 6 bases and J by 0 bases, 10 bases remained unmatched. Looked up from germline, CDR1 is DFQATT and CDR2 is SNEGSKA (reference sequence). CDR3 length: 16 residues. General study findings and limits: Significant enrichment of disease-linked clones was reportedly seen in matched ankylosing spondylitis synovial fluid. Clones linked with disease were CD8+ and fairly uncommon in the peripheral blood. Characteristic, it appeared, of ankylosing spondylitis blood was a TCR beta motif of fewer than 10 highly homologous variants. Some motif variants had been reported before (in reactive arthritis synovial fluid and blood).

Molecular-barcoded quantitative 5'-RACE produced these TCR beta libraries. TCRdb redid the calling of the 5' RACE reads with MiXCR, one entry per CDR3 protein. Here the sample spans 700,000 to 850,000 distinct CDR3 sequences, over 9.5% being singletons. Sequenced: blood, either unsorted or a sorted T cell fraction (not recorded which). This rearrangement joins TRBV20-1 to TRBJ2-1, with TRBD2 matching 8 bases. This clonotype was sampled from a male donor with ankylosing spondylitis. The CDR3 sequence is CSADPASGFSYNEQFF. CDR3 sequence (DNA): TGCAGTGCAGACCCCGCTAGCGGGTTCTCCTACAATGAGCAGTTCTTC.